These 7 T cell receptor beta chains came from one sample sequenced in a study of T-cell memory formation after mild COVID-19. MiXCR, run by TCRdb on the 5' RACE reads, gives a single entry per CDR3 protein. The table includes hundreds of thousands of distinct CDR3 sequences, around 18% detected once. The specimen sequenced was PBMCs or a T cell subset sorted from them (not recorded which). Receptors originate from an adult woman who had mild COVID-19 (a few samples of this study predate the infection). Cell type and time point are not known.

The table lists this clonotype with a few counts. The chain couples TRBV6-4 to TRBJ1-5; TRBD1 matches at 7 bases. Germline assignment: CDR1 MRHNA and CDR2 SNTAGT. V lost 3 bases, J lost 5 bases, and 4 bases stayed unmatched. The CDR3 length is 14 residues. The CDR3 DNA reads as TGTGCCAGCAGTGAAACAGGGGAGCATCAGCCCCAGCATTTT. Protein sequence: CASSETGEHQPQHF.

This clonotype was detected only a few times. V gene TRBV5-6 combines with J gene TRBJ2-3; 9 bases line up with TRBD1. V was clipped by 4 bases and J by 8 bases; unmatched bases: 14. Germline CDR1 SGHDT, CDR2 YYEEEE. The CDR3 is 16 amino acids. The CDR3 nucleotides read TGTGCCAGCAGCCTCTGGTCGGGACAGGGAACTTCTACGCAGTATTTT. This encodes CASSLWSGQGTSTQYF.

The J gene is TRBJ2-3, the V gene TRBV5-1; a weak D match, TRBD2 (6 bases). Looked up from germline, CDR1 is SGHRS and CDR2 is YFSETQ. The CDR3 totals 16 residues. The V end lost 4 bases, the J end lost 0 bases, and 15 bases lay between the germline ends. The CDR3 region is CASSPGLETSTDTQYF. As DNA, the CDR3 is TGCGCCAGCAGCCCGGGACTGGAAACTAGCACAGATACGCAGTATTTT.

This clonotype appeared a few times. V is TRBV7-2 and J is TRBJ2-3; D gene uncertain. The V and J ends lost 5 bases and 7 bases respectively, with 10 bases between them. Germline loops: CDR1 SGHTA, CDR2 FQGNSA. The CDR3 is made up of 12 amino acids. This chain's CDR3 is CASSPVGNTQYF. CDR3 sequence (DNA): TGTGCCAGCAGCCCGGTGGGAAATACGCAGTATTTT.

The chain combines TRBV19 with TRBJ2-5; TRBD2 matches 13 bases. Germline lookup yields CDR1 LNHDA and CDR2 SQIVND (reference sequence). The CDR3 covers 16 residues. Trimming cost V 4 bases and J 5 bases; bases outside gene matches: 7. CDR3 residues: CASSSRTSGSSETQYF. The DNA of the CDR3 is TGTGCCAGTAGTAGCCGGACTAGCGGGAGTAGCGAGACCCAGTACTTC.

The rearrangement joins TRBV12-3 or TRBV12-4 to TRBJ2-6; D uncertain. Trimming pared 8 bases from V and 0 bases from J, leaving 5 bases between. The CDR3 extends over 13 amino acids. This CDR3 reads CASHYSGANVLTF. For the CDR3, the DNA is TGTGCCAGCCACTACTCTGGGGCCAACGTCCTGACTTTC.

The chain links TRBV19 to TRBJ1-1; 7 bases line up with TRBD1. V dropped 5 bases and J dropped 6; count of bases not matched to a gene: 9. The CDR3 is made up of 14 amino acids. Germline V gene sequence: CDR1 LNHDA, CDR2 SQIVND (reference sequence). This chain's CDR3 is CASSHSTGSPEAFF. Written as DNA, the CDR3 is TGTGCCAGTAGTCACTCGACAGGGAGCCCTGAAGCTTTCTTT.